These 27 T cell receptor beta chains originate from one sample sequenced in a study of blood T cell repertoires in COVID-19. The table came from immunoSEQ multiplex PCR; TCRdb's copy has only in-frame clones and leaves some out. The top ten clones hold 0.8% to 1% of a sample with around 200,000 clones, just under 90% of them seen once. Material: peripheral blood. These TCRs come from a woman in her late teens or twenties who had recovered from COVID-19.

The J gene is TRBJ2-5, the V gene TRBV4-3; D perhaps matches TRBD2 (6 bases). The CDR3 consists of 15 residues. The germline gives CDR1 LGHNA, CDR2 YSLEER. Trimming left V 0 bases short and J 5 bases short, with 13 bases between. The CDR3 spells CASSQDVREWETQYF. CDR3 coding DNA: TGCGCCAGCAGCCAAGATGTACGGGAGTGGGAGACCCAGTACTTC.

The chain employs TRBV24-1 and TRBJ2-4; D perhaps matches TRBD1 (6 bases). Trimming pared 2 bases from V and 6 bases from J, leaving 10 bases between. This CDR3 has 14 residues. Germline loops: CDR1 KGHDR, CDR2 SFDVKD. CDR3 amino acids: CATSDSGRGNIQYF. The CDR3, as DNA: TGTGCCACCAGTGATTCGGGCAGGGGAAACATTCAGTACTTC.

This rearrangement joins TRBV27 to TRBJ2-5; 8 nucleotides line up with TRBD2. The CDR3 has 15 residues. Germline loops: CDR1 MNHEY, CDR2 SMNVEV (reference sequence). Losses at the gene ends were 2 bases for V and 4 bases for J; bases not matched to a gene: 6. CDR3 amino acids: CASSLGTSIRETQYF. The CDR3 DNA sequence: TGTGCCAGCAGTTTAGGGACTAGTATAAGAGAGACCCAGTACTTC.

The CDR3 nucleotides are TGTGCCAGCAGCCAGCCACAGCAACCGCATGGCTACACCTTC. Encoded protein: CASSQPQQPHGYTF. The V gene is TRBV3-1 (or the pseudogene TRBV3-2), the J gene TRBJ1-2; D gene unclear. This CDR3 is 14 amino acids long. V dropped 3 bases and J dropped 6 bases, with 14 bases sitting between them. Germline V lookup: CDR1 LGHDT, CDR2 YNNKEL (reference sequence).

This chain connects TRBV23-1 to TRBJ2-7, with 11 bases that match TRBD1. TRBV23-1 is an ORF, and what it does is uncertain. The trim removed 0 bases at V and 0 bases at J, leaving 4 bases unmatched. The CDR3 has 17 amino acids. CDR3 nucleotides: TGCGCCAGCAGTCAATCTGGACAGGGGGCGAGCTCCTACGAGCAGTACGTC. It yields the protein CASSQSGQGASSYEQYV.

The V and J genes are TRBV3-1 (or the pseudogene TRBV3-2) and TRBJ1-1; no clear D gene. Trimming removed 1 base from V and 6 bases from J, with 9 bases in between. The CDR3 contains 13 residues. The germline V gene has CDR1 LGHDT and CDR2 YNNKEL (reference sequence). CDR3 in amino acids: CASSQGFRSEAFF. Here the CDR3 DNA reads TGTGCCAGCAGCCAAGGGTTTAGATCTGAAGCTTTCTTT.

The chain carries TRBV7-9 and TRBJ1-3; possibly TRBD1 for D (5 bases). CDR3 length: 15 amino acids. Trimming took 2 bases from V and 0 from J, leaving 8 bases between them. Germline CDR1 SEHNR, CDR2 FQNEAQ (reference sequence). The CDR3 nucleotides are TGTGCCAGCAGCTTAAGCGACAGCTCTGGAAACACCATATATTTT. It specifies CASSLSDSSGNTIYF.

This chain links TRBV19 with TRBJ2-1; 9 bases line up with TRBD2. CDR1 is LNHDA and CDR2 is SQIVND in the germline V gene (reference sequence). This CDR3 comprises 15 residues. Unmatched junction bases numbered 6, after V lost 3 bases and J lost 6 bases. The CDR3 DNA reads TGTGCCAGTAGTATCGGAGCGGGAGGACCCAATGAGCAGTTCTTC. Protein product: CASSIGAGGPNEQFF.

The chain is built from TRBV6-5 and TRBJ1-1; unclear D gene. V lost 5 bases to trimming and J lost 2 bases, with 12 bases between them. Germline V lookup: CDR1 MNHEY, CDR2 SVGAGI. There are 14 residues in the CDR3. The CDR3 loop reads CASSIRVENTEAFF. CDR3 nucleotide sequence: TGTGCCAGCAGTATACGGGTCGAAAACACTGAAGCTTTCTTT.

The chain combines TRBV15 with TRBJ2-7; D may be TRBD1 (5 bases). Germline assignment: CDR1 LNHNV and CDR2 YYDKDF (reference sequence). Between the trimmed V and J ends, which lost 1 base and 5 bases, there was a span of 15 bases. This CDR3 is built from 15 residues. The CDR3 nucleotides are TGTGCCACCAGCAGAGTGGCCGCAGGGCAGCACGAGCAGTACTTC. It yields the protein CATSRVAAGQHEQYF.

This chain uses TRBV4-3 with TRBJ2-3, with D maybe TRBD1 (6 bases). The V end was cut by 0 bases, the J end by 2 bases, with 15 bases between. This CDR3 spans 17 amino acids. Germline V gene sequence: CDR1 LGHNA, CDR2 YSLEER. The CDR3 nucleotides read TGCGCCAGCAGCCAAGACGCAGCAGGGACATCCACAGATACGCAGTATTTT. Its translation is CASSQDAAGTSTDTQYF.

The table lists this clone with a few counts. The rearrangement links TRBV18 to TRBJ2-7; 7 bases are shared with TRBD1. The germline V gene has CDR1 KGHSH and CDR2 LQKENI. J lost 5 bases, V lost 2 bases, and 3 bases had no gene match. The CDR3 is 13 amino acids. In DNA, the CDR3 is TGTGCCAGCTCACCAGACAGGGTAGACGAGCAGTACTTC. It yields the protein CASSPDRVDEQYF.

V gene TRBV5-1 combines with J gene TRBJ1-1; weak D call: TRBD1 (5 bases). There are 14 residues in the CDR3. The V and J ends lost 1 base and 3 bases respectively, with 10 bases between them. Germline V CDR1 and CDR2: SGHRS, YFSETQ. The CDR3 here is CASSLSARDTEAFF. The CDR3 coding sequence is TGCGCCAGCAGCTTGAGTGCCAGGGACACTGAAGCTTTCTTT.

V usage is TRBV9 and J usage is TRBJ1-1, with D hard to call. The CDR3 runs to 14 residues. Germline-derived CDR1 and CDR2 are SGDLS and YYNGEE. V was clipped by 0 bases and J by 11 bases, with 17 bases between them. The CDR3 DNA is TGTGCCAGCAGCGTAGGAGGAGGCAAGGATATGGCTTTCTTT. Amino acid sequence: CASSVGGGKDMAFF.

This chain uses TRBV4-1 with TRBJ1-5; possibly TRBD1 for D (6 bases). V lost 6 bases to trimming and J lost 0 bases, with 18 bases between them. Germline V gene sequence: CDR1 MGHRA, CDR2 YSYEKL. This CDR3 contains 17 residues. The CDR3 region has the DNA TGCGCCAGCAGACAGGGCACTCTAAAGGATAGCAATCAGCCCCAGCATTTT. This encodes CASRQGTLKDSNQPQHF.

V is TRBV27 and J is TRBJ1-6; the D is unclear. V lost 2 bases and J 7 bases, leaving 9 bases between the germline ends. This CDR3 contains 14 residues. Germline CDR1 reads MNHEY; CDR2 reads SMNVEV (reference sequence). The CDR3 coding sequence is TGTGCCAGCAGTTTAGGTCTCGAGAATTCACCCCTCCACTTT. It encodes CASSLGLENSPLHF.

The CDR3 loop is CATSGLAGNSGANVLTF. CDR3 DNA: TGTGCCACCAGTGGGCTAGCGGGGAACTCTGGGGCCAACGTCCTGACTTTC. The chain combines TRBV24-1 with TRBJ2-6; 9 nucleotides match TRBD2. The junction had 4 bases not matched to a gene; V was cut back by 5 bases and J by 0 bases. CDR3 length: 17 residues. Germline V CDR1 and CDR2: KGHDR, SFDVKD.

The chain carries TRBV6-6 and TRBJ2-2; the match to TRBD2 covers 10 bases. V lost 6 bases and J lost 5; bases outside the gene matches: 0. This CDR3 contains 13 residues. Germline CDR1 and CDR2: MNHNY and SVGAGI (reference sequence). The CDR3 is CASRGLATGELFF. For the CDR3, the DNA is TGTGCCAGCAGGGGACTAGCGACCGGGGAGCTGTTTTTT.

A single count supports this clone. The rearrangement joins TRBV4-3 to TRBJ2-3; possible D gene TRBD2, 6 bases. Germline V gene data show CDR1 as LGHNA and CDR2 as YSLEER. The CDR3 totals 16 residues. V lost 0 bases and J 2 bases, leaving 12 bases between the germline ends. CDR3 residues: CASSQDGAGATDTQYF. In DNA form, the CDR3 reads TGCGCCAGCAGCCAAGATGGAGCGGGTGCCACAGATACGCAGTATTTT.

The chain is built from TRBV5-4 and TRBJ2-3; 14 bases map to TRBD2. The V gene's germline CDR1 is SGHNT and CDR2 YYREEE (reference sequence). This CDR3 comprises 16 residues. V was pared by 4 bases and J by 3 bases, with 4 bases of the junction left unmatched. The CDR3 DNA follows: TGTGCCAGCAGCCGACGGACTAGCGGGGGGACAGATACGCAGTATTTT. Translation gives CASSRRTSGGTDTQYF.

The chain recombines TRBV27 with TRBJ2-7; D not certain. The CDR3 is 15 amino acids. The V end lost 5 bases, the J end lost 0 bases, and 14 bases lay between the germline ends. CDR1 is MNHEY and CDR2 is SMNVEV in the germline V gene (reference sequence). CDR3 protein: CASSPGRLPSYEQYF. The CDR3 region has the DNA TGTGCCAGCAGTCCAGGCAGGCTGCCCTCCTACGAGCAGTACTTC.

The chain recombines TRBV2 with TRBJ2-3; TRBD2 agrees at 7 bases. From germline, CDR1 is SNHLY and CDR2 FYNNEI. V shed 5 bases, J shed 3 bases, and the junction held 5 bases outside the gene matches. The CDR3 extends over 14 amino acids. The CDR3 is CASSTASGTDTQYF. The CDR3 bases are TGTGCCAGCAGTACGGCTAGCGGAACAGATACGCAGTATTTT.

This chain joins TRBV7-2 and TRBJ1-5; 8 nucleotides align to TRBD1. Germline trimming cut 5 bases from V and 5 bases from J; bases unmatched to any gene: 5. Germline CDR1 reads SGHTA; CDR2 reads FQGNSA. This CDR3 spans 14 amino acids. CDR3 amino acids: CASSGTGGHQPQHF. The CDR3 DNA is TGTGCCAGCAGCGGAACAGGGGGTCATCAGCCCCAGCATTTT.

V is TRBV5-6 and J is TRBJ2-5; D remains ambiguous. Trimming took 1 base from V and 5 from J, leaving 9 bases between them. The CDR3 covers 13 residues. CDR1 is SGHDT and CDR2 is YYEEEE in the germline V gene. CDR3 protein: CASSLRSVETQYF. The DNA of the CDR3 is TGTGCCAGCAGCTTGCGTTCGGTTGAGACCCAGTACTTC.

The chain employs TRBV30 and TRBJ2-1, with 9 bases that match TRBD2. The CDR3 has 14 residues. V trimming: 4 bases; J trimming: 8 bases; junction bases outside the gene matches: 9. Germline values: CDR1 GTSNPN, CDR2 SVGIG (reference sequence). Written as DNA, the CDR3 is TGTGCCTGGAATAGCGGGAGTCTTGGCGATGAGCAGTTCTTC. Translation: CAWNSGSLGDEQFF.

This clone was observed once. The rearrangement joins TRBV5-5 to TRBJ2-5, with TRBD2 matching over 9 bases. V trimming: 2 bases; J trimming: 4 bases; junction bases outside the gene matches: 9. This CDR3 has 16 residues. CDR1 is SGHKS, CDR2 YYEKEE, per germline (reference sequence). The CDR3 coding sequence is TGTGCCAGCAGCTTCGGTATAGCGGGAGTACGAGAGACCCAGTACTTC. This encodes CASSFGIAGVRETQYF.

CDR3 sequence (DNA): TGTGCCAGCAGTCAAAGCGTGGCGGGACAGGGATACGAGCAGTACGTC. This codes for CASSQSVAGQGYEQYV. The chain carries TRBV27 and TRBJ2-7; 9 bases match TRBD1. The CDR3 runs to 16 residues. Germline lookup yields CDR1 MNHEY and CDR2 SMNVEV (reference sequence). J lost 4 bases, V lost 5 bases, and 12 bases had no gene match.